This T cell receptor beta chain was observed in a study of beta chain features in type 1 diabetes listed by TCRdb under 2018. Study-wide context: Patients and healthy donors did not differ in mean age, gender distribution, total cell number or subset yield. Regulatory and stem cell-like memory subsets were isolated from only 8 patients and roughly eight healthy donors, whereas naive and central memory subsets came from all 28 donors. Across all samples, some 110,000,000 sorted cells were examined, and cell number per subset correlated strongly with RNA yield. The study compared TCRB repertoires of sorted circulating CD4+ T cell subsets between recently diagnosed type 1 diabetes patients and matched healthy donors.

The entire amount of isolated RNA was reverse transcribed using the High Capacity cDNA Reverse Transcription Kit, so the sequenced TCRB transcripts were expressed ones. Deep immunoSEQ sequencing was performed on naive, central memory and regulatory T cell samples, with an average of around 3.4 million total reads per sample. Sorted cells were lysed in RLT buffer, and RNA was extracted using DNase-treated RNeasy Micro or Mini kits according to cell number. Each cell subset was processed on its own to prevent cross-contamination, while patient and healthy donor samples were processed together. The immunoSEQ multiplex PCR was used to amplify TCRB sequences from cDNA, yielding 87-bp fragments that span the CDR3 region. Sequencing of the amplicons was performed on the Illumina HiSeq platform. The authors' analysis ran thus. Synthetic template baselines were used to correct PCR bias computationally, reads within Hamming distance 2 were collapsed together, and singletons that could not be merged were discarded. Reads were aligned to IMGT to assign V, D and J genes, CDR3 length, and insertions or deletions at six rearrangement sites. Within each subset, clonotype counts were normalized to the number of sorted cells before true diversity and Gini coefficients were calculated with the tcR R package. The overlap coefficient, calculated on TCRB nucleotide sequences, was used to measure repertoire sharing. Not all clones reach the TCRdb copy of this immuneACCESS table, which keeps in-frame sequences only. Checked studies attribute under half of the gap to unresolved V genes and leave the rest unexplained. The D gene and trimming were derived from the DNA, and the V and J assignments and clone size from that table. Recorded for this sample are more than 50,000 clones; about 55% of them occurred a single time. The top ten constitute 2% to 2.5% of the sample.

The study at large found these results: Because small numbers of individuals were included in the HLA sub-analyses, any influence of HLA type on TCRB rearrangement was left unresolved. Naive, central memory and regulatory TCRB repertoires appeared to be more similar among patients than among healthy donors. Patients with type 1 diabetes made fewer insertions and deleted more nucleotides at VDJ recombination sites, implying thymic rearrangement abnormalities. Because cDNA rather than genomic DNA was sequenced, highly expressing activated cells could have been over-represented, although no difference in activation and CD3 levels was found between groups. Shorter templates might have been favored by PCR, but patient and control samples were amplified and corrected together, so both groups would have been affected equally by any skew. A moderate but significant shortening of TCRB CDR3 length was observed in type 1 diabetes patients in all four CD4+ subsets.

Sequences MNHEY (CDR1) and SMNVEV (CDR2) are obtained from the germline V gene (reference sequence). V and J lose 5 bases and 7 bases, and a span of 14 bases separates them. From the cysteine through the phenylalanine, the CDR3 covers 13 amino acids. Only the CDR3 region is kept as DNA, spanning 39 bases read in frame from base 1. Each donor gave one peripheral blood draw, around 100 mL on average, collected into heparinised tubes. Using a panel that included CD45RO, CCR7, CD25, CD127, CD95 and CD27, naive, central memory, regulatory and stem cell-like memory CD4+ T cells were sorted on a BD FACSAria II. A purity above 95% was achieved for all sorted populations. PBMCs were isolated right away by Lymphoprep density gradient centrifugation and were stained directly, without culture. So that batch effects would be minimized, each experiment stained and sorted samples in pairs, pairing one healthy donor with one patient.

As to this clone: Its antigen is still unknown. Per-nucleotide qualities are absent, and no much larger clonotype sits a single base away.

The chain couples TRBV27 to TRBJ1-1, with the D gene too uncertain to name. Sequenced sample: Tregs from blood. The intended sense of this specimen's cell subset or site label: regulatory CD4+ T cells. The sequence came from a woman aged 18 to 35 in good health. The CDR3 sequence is CASSRSARIEAFF. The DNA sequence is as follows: TGTGCCAGCAGTAGGTCCGCGAGGATTGAAGCTTTCTTT.